The following is a T cell receptor beta chain sequence with its context. This sample is drawn from a study of cytomegalovirus exposure and HLA in healthy donors. The PCR used 60 Vbeta and 13 Jbeta primers. Clones were sequenced by immunoSEQ multiplex PCR, and TCRdb holds only the in-frame ones, with some missing. The repertoire holds over 45,000 clones, with 65% to 85% as singletons. This clonotype originated in a boy between 5 and 17 years old in good health and CMV-seropositive. Sequencing was performed on PBMCs.

The CDR3 DNA follows: TGTGCCAGCAGGCTGCCGACAGGCAAGAGTGCTGAAGCTTTCTTT. Translating it yields CASRLPTGKSAEAFF. The rearrangement joins TRBV6-6 to TRBJ1-1; tentatively, D is TRBD1 (6 bases). The V end was cut by 6 bases, the J end by 6 bases, with 20 bases between. CDR1 MNHNY and CDR2 SVGAGI come from the germline V gene (reference sequence). This CDR3 has 15 amino acids.